A selection of T cell receptor beta chains follows, all from one sample in a study of blood T cell repertoires in COVID-19. Measured with immunoSEQ multiplex PCR; TCRdb has only the in-frame clones, and not every one. The sample holds 51,000 or so clones, 81% seen once. The specimen sequenced was peripheral blood. These receptor sequences come from a woman over 75 with COVID-19, enrolled during active disease. The CDR3 runs from the conserved cysteine through the conserved F or W. Fields, in order: CDR3 protein, CDR3 DNA, V gene, clone size, D gene, J gene. D genes are given only for firm matches. Size is stated for part of the rows, as once, few or many counts, or as a class when the clone is expanded.

CASSSTQVAGGEQFF TGTGCCAGCAGCTCAACCCAAGTAGCGGGAGGAGAGCAGTTCTTC TRBV2 NA TRBD2 TRBJ2-1
CASSLEGGRSSYNEQFF TGTGCCAGCAGCTTAGAAGGCGGGAGGAGCTCCTACAATGAGCAGTTCTTC TRBV11-2 NA TRBD2 TRBJ2-1
CAWSVSLAMPQYF TGTGCCTGGAGTGTTTCTTTGGCCATGCCGCAGTATTTT TRBV30 NA NA TRBJ2-3
CASTELAGGADTQYF TGTGCCAGCACCGAACTAGCGGGAGGTGCAGATACGCAGTATTTT TRBV7-2 NA TRBD2 TRBJ2-3
CASTLLAGYGETQYF TGTGCCAGCACTCTACTAGCGGGATACGGAGAGACCCAGTACTTC TRBV28 NA TRBD2 TRBJ2-5
CASSFGGSSDTQYF TGCGCCAGCAGCTTCGGCGGGAGTTCAGATACGCAGTATTTT TRBV5-1 NA TRBD2 TRBJ2-3
CASSPRLAVAIEQFF TGTGCCAGCAGCCCTCGACTAGCGGTAGCTATAGAGCAGTTCTTC TRBV3-1/TRBV3-2 NA TRBD2 TRBJ2-1
CASSKEPSWAGEGETQYF TGTGCCAGCAGCAAAGAGCCTTCTTGGGCGGGAGAGGGCGAGACCCAGTACTTC TRBV21-1 NA NA TRBJ2-5
CASSRHGGSDNEQFF TGCGCCAGCAGTCGGCACGGGGGAAGCGACAATGAGCAGTTCTTC TRBV10-1 NA NA TRBJ2-1
CASSVTGDIVSYEQYF TGTGCCAGCAGCGTAACCGGGGACATCGTCTCCTACGAGCAGTACTTC TRBV9 NA NA TRBJ2-7
CASSYVPGRGGETQYF TGTGCCAGCAGTTATGTGCCCGGGAGGGGTGGAGAGACCCAGTACTTC TRBV6-2/TRBV6-3 few TRBD2 TRBJ2-5
CASSLQGAGTEAFF TGTGCCAGCAGTCTTCAGGGGGCTGGGACTGAAGCTTTCTTT TRBV6-5 few TRBD1 TRBJ1-1
CASSGDFISYEQYF TGTGCCAGCAGCGGGGACTTTATTTCCTACGAGCAGTACTTC TRBV11-2 NA NA TRBJ2-7
CASSLPGTQNTGELFF TGTGCCAGCAGCTTACCCGGGACTCAAAACACCGGGGAGCTGTTTTTT TRBV7-6 NA NA TRBJ2-2
CASRAGTASYEQYF TGTGCCAGCAGGGCTGGGACAGCCTCCTACGAGCAGTACTTC TRBV27 NA TRBD1 TRBJ2-7
CASSQETGPNQPQHF TGTGCCAGCAGCCAGGAAACAGGGCCAAATCAGCCCCAGCATTTT TRBV5-5 NA NA TRBJ1-5
CAWSGQAGQPQHF TGTGCCTGGAGTGGCCAAGCCGGGCAGCCCCAGCATTTT TRBV30 once NA TRBJ1-5
CASSLWGPETQYF TGTGCCAGCAGCTTATGGGGGCCGGAGACCCAGTACTTC TRBV7-9 NA NA TRBJ2-5
CASESSSYNEQFF TGTGCTAGTGAATCGAGCTCCTACAATGAGCAGTTCTTC TRBV12-5 NA NA TRBJ2-1
CASSLADRGRYTF TGTGCCAGCAGCTTGGCAGACAGGGGGAGATACACCTTC TRBV5-5 NA TRBD1 TRBJ1-2
CASSLDSGGPFYNEQFF TGTGCCAGCAGCTTAGATAGCGGGGGACCGTTCTACAATGAGCAGTTCTTC TRBV11-2 NA TRBD2 TRBJ2-1
CASSQMSALEFF TGTGCCAGCAGCCAAATGTCAGCGTTGGAGTTCTTC TRBV6-5 NA NA TRBJ2-1
CASSLGLAGGPNYNEQFF TGTGCCAGCAGCTTAGGCCTAGCGGGAGGGCCGAACTACAATGAGCAGTTCTTC TRBV7-4 NA TRBD2 TRBJ2-1
CASRTGGRIDGYTF TGTGCCAGTAGGACGGGGGGGCGAATCGACGGCTACACCTTC TRBV19 few NA TRBJ1-2
CASSVLRSNEQFF TGCGCCAGCAGCGTACTGCGGTCCAATGAGCAGTTCTTC TRBV5-1 NA NA TRBJ2-1
CSAREGVEAFF TGCAGTGCTAGAGAGGGAGTTGAAGCTTTCTTT TRBV20-1 NA NA TRBJ1-1
CASRGRVSNQPQHF TGTGCCAGCAGGGGCAGGGTTAGCAATCAGCCCCAGCATTTT TRBV28 few NA TRBJ1-5